The 32 T cell receptor beta chains below were found in one sample sequenced in a study of T cell repertoires in cytomegalovirus infection. Their recognized antigens are unknown. TCRdb reprocessed the reads with MiXCR, giving one entry per CDR3 protein. The sample consists of around 300,000 distinct CDR3 sequences, about 20% of them appearing once. Specimen: cultured PBMCs, collected from culture after CMV antigen stimulation. The origin of the receptors is a human donor in good health (CMV status not recorded). Some clones in this sample may be carry-over from other donors' samples.

The chain uses TRBV20-1 and TRBJ2-5; no reliable D call. The CDR3 spans 10 residues. CDR1 and CDR2 from the germline V gene are DFQATT and SNEGSKA (reference sequence). V was trimmed by 3 bases and J by 8 bases, leaving 7 bases between them. The CDR3 region is CSARMTTQYF. CDR3 nucleotide sequence: TGCAGTGCTAGGATGACTACCCAGTACTTC.

In its sample, this clonotype was seen many times. The V and J genes are TRBV7-2 and TRBJ2-3, with a possible D match to TRBD2 (6 bases). V lost 2 bases to trimming and J lost 1 base, with 22 bases between them. CDR1 and CDR2 (germline): SGHTA, FQGNSA. The CDR3 is 19 residues long. CDR3 DNA sequence: TGTGCCAGCAGCTTAAGAGGTTTACTTCGGGACTTCGGCACAGATACGCAGTATTTT. Translating gives CASSLRGLLRDFGTDTQYF.

This clonotype was recorded a few times. The J gene is TRBJ2-1, the V gene TRBV12-3 or TRBV12-4; TRBD2 matches 7 bases. This CDR3 comprises 16 residues. Trimming removed 3 bases from V and 4 bases from J; junction bases left unmatched: 9. CDR3 sequence (DNA): TGTGCCAGCAGTTTGGCCTTGCGGGGGATATACAATGAGCAGTTCTTC. Amino acid sequence: CASSLALRGIYNEQFF.

The CDR3: CASSALAGGYNEQFF. CDR3 nucleotides: TGTGCCAGCAGTGCCCTAGCGGGAGGGTACAATGAGCAGTTCTTC. This sequence joins TRBV12-3 or TRBV12-4 and TRBJ2-1, with 12 positions matching TRBD2. J lost 4 bases, V lost 5 bases, and 3 bases had no gene match. The CDR3 has 15 residues.

This clonotype occurred many times. It is unclear where the CDR3 begins or ends on the DNA, so no DNA is shown, and the CDR3 is as TCRdb lists it. The CDR3 reads CISVPEVGLAGGWGYEQYF. The rearrangement uses TRBV7-5 and TRBJ2-7; TRBD2, as called in the table, went unchecked against the DNA. TRBV7-5 is flagged as a pseudogene. The CDR3 totals 19 residues, both ends included.

This clonotype was observed many times. This chain uses TRBV7-2 with TRBJ2-5; 9 nucleotides match TRBD1. This CDR3 spans 15 amino acids. Trimming removed 4 bases from V and 5 bases from J; junction bases left unmatched: 8. Germline CDR1 SGHTA, CDR2 FQGNSA. This chain's CDR3 is CASSSTGTGKETQYF. CDR3 nucleotides: TGTGCCAGCAGCTCAACCGGGACAGGGAAGGAGACCCAGTACTTC.

The genes are TRBV24-1 and TRBJ2-2; 11 bases align to TRBD1. Germline V gives CDR1 KGHDR, CDR2 SFDVKD. Unmatched junction bases numbered 4, after V lost 4 bases and J lost 7 bases. The CDR3 has 15 amino acids. CDR3 residues: CATSDGQGAVGELFF. The CDR3 coding sequence is TGTGCCACCAGTGACGGACAGGGGGCTGTCGGGGAGCTGTTTTTT.

This clonotype was detected ten times or more. V gene TRBV7-2 combines with J gene TRBJ1-1; tentative D call: TRBD1 (5 bases). The germline V gene encodes CDR1 SGHTA and CDR2 FQGNSA. Trimming stripped 4 bases from V and 1 base from J, with 10 bases between. The CDR3 runs 14 residues. DNA for the CDR3: TGTGCCAGCAGCTGGGGACCGGGGAACACTGAAGCTTTCTTT. It codes for CASSWGPGNTEAFF.

This clonotype was seen a few times. This chain joins TRBV18 and TRBJ1-2, with D perhaps TRBD1 (6 bases). Germline CDR1 is KGHSH and CDR2 is LQKENI. The ends were cut back, 1 base at V and 10 bases at J, with 16 bases in the middle. The CDR3 covers 14 residues. The CDR3 loop is CASSPLGQTATYTF. DNA of the CDR3: TGTGCCAGCTCACCACTAGGACAGACCGCGACCTACACCTTC.

There are a few counts of this clonotype. This rearrangement joins TRBV5-6 to TRBJ2-1; TRBD2 aligns across 14 bases. Losses at the gene ends were 3 bases for V and 8 bases for J; bases not matched to a gene: 7. The CDR3 runs to 16 residues. CDR1 is SGHDT, CDR2 YYEEEE, per germline. The CDR3 loop is CASSSTSGRVWDEQFF. CDR3 coding DNA: TGTGCCAGCAGCTCGACTAGCGGGAGGGTTTGGGATGAGCAGTTCTTC.

This clonotype was observed many times. The genes are TRBV7-3 and TRBJ2-1; 7 bases match TRBD2. The CDR3 runs to 13 residues. V lost 6 bases, J lost 8 bases, and 7 bases stayed unmatched. Germline loops: CDR1 SGHTA, CDR2 FQGTGA. CDR3 nucleotides: TGTGCCAGCAGTCTCAGCGGGACCGATGAGCAGTTCTTC. It yields the protein CASSLSGTDEQFF.

This clonotype turned up a few times. The V gene is TRBV6-5, the J gene TRBJ2-5; 8 positions agree with TRBD1. J was trimmed by 7 bases and V by 5 bases; bases with no gene match: 15. The CDR3 consists of 16 residues. Per germline, CDR1 MNHEY and CDR2 SVGAGI. CDR3 protein: CASSNRQGNMVRTQYF. For the CDR3, the DNA is TGTGCCAGCAGTAACCGACAGGGGAATATGGTACGGACCCAGTACTTC.

This clonotype was recorded at least ten times. The rearrangement links TRBV7-8 to TRBJ1-5, with D possibly TRBD1 on 5 matching bases. CDR3 length: 17 amino acids. With 5 bases removed from V and 2 bases from J, the gap between germline ends came to 19 bases. The germline V gene has CDR1 SGHVS and CDR2 FQNEAQ. The CDR3, as DNA: TGTGCCAGCAGCCAGGCTTTGGGGGGAGTCGGCAATCAGCCCCAGCATTTT. This gives the protein CASSQALGGVGNQPQHF. Combining the CDR3 with reference TRBV7-8 and TRBJ1-5 gives the whole variable domain GAGVSQSPRYKVAKRGQDVALRCDPISGHVSLFWYQQALGQGPEFLTYFQNEAQLDKSGLPSDRFFAERPEGSVSTLKIQRTQQEDSAVYLCASSQALGGVGNQPQHFGDGTRLSIL.

The rearrangement joins TRBV28 to TRBJ2-7; TRBD1 matches 8 bases. CDR1 and CDR2 (germline): MDHEN, SYDVKM. Trimming at V came to 4 bases and at J to 6 bases, leaving 5 bases not matched to a gene. The CDR3 runs 13 residues. The CDR3 spells CASSSGQEAEQYF. The CDR3 coding sequence is TGTGCCAGCAGTTCGGGACAGGAAGCCGAGCAGTACTTC.

The chain recombines TRBV28 with TRBJ1-5; D may be TRBD1 (5 bases). Looked up from germline, CDR1 is MDHEN and CDR2 is SYDVKM. The CDR3 consists of 14 residues. Trimming took off 6 bases at V and 2 bases at J, with 11 bases between the two ends. The CDR3 DNA sequence: TGTGCCAGCAGGGCCGGACAAGGCAATCAGCCCCAGCATTTT. Amino acids: CASRAGQGNQPQHF.

This clonotype occurred many times. The chain joins TRBV6-1 to TRBJ2-1; the match to TRBD2 covers 15 bases. The CDR3 runs 19 residues. The V gene's germline CDR1 is MNHNS and CDR2 SASEGT. J was trimmed by 6 bases and V by 6 bases; bases with no gene match: 15. The DNA of the CDR3 is TGTGCCAGCAGCACGCATGGACTAGCGGGAGGGCTTCGGTTCAATGAGCAGTTCTTC. The encoded protein is CASSTHGLAGGLRFNEQFF.

This clonotype was seen ten or more times. This chain links TRBV7-8 with TRBJ2-1; 8 nucleotides match TRBD1. The junction had 14 bases not matched to a gene; V was cut back by 1 base and J by 9 bases. The CDR3 runs to 17 residues. From germline, CDR1 is SGHVS and CDR2 FQNEAQ. For the CDR3, the DNA is TGTGCCAGCAGCTTAGGCAGGGGGCGCACGTCGCTTGGTGAGCAGTTCTTC. Amino acid sequence: CASSLGRGRTSLGEQFF.

This clonotype showed up just a few times. This chain connects TRBV28 to TRBJ2-1; the D is unclear. The CDR3 is 14 residues long. V was pared by 2 bases and J by 6 bases, with 11 bases between. CDR1 and CDR2 (germline): MDHEN, SYDVKM. Here the CDR3 reads CASSLTAIPNEQFF. The CDR3 coding sequence is TGTGCCAGCAGTTTAACGGCCATACCCAATGAGCAGTTCTTC.

V and J are TRBV20-1 and TRBJ1-6, with 7 bases aligning to TRBD1. V was clipped by 0 bases and J by 0 bases; unmatched bases: 8. Germline CDR1 and CDR2: DFQATT and SNEGSKA (reference sequence). The CDR3 runs to 18 residues. The CDR3 here is CSAREGLRGSSYNSPLHF. The CDR3 nucleotides read TGCAGTGCTAGAGAGGGGCTCAGGGGGAGCTCCTATAATTCACCCCTCCACTTT.

This chain connects TRBV12-3 or TRBV12-4 to TRBJ1-1, with a weak D call TRBD1 (5 bases). This CDR3 spans 12 amino acids. V shed 6 bases and J shed 3 bases, with 8 bases lying between them. CDR3 DNA sequence: TGTGCCAGCAGGGGACTCTACACTGAAGCTTTCTTT. Amino acids: CASRGLYTEAFF.

This clonotype was detected ten times or more. This CDR3 is CASSLVLGAGGLEQYF. The CDR3 coding sequence is TGTGCCAGCAGCTTAGTGTTAGGGGCGGGGGGCCTCGAGCAGTACTTC. The chain employs TRBV7-2 and TRBJ2-7; 8 bases are a match to TRBD2. The CDR3 totals 16 residues. Trimming cost V 1 base and J 6 bases; bases outside gene matches: 11. The germline CDR1 and CDR2 sequences are SGHTA and FQGNSA. The full variable domain, rest sourced from reference TRBV7-2 and TRBJ2-7, is GAGVSQSPSNKVTEKGKDVELRCDPISGHTALYWYRQSLGQGLEFLIYFQGNSAPDKSGLPSDRFSAERTGGSVSTLTIQRTQQEDSAVYLCASSLVLGAGGLEQYFGPGTRLTVT.

This chain connects TRBV27 to TRBJ2-1; TRBD2 might be the D (6 bases). Germline assignment: CDR1 MNHEY and CDR2 SMNVEV (reference sequence). V was pared by 6 bases and J by 1 base, with 13 bases between. The CDR3 runs 15 residues. CDR3 nucleotide sequence: TGTGCCAGCAGAGAGCTAGCGACTTCCTACAATGAGCAGTTCTTC. Translation gives CASRELATSYNEQFF.

The table lists this clonotype with many counts. This chain links TRBV6-2 or TRBV6-3 with TRBJ2-7; possible D gene TRBD1, 5 bases. The CDR3 is made up of 16 amino acids. Trimming took off 6 bases at V and 4 bases at J, with 22 bases between the two ends. Germline CDR1 and CDR2: MNHEY and SVGEGT. The CDR3 here is CASSYGRNWGIYEQYV. The CDR3 DNA reads as TGTGCCAGCAGCTATGGACGAAATTGGGGCATTTACGAGCAGTACGTC.

This clonotype showed up just once. The gene calls are TRBV20-1 and TRBJ1-2; TRBD1 matches 10 bases. CDR1 and CDR2 from the germline V gene are DFQATT and SNEGSKA (reference sequence). The CDR3 length is 16 residues. V was clipped by 1 base and J by 2 bases; unmatched bases: 7. The CDR3 coding sequence is TGCAGTGCTAGAGGGCGACAGGGGGCGACCAACTATGGCTACACCTTC. It is translated as CSARGRQGATNYGYTF.

This clonotype was seen ten or more times. The V call is TRBV7-6, the J call TRBJ2-1; 11 bases are a match to TRBD2. Germline V gene lookup returns CDR1 SGHVS and CDR2 FNYEAQ. Trimming at V came to 3 bases and at J to 6 bases, leaving 10 bases not matched to a gene. The CDR3 spans 17 residues. The CDR3 is CASSLVIAGGPVNEQFF. The CDR3, as DNA: TGTGCCAGCAGCTTGGTGATAGCGGGAGGGCCGGTCAATGAGCAGTTCTTC.

This clonotype turned up a few times. This sequence joins TRBV20-1 and TRBJ2-1; 11 positions match TRBD2. The CDR3 contains 16 residues. Trimming took 1 base from V and 9 from J; bases not matched to a gene: 11. CDR1 DFQATT and CDR2 SNEGSKA come from the germline V gene (reference sequence). The DNA for the CDR3 is TGCAGTGCTAGAGTCCAACGACTAGCGGGAACTGGTGAGCAGTTCTTC. Translated, it gives CSARVQRLAGTGEQFF.

V usage is TRBV12-3 or TRBV12-4 and J usage is TRBJ2-2; 10 positions agree with TRBD2. The V and J ends lost 6 bases and 7 bases, in that order; junction bases with no gene match: 11. This CDR3 contains 16 residues. CDR3 region: CASSSQGTSEVGELFF. The CDR3 DNA follows: TGTGCCAGCAGCTCACAGGGGACTAGCGAAGTCGGGGAGCTGTTTTTT.

This clonotype has just a few counts. V usage is TRBV20-1 and J usage is TRBJ1-1; TRBD1 matches 8 bases. V dropped 8 bases and J dropped 7; count of bases not matched to a gene: 15. CDR3 length: 14 amino acids. CDR1 and CDR2 (germline): DFQATT, SNEGSKA (reference sequence). The CDR3 here is CSSKRAGGAIEAFF. In DNA form, the CDR3 reads TGCAGTTCCAAACGAGCAGGGGGCGCGATTGAAGCTTTCTTT.

Many counts were recorded for this clonotype. V gene TRBV6-5 combines with J gene TRBJ2-7; TRBD2 matches at 7 bases. Germline V gene lookup returns CDR1 MNHEY and CDR2 SVGAGI. This CDR3 is built from 13 residues. J was trimmed by 4 bases and V by 8 bases; bases with no gene match: 8. Here the CDR3 reads CASGAGSSYEQYV. CDR3 bases: TGTGCCAGCGGAGCGGGATCGTCTTACGAGCAGTACGTC.

This sequence joins TRBV7-2 and TRBJ2-5; the match to TRBD2 covers 10 bases. Trimming at V came to 1 base and at J to 5 bases, leaving 7 bases not matched to a gene. Germline lookup yields CDR1 SGHTA and CDR2 FQGNSA. The CDR3 runs 16 residues. The CDR3 reads CASSLVASGSWETQYF. CDR3 coding DNA: TGTGCCAGCAGCTTAGTGGCTAGCGGGAGTTGGGAGACCCAGTACTTC.

V usage is TRBV28 and J usage is TRBJ2-1; D may be TRBD2 (6 bases). The V gene's germline CDR1 is MDHEN and CDR2 SYDVKM. The CDR3 contains 15 residues. V was trimmed by 7 bases and J by 4 bases, leaving 17 bases between them. The CDR3 spells CASNTIRGRYNEQFF. The CDR3 nucleotides read TGTGCCAGCAATACGATTCGGGGGAGATACAATGAGCAGTTCTTC.

This clonotype has at least ten counts. This sequence joins TRBV10-3 and TRBJ2-7; D is perhaps TRBD1 (6 bases). V was cut by 11 bases and J by 0 bases, with 17 bases left in between. Germline assignment: CDR1 ENHRY and CDR2 SYGVKD. The length of the CDR3 is 14 residues. CDR3 coding DNA: TGTGCCCTAGTCCCTCAGGGGCACTCCTACGAGCAGTACGTC. It codes for CALVPQGHSYEQYV.